This T cell receptor beta chain was identified during a study of cytomegalovirus exposure and HLA in healthy donors. The primer mix had 60 Vbeta and 13 Jbeta primers. The assay was immunoSEQ multiplex PCR, and TCRdb's table has in-frame clones only and misses some. The sample records 150,000 to 200,000 clones, around 80% being singletons. This CDR3 spans 14 amino acids. With V trimmed by 5 bases and J by 4 bases, 7 bases remained unmatched. Germline-derived CDR1 and CDR2 are SGHVS and FQNEAQ. Sequenced input: PBMCs. The sequence was obtained from a man aged 35-49 years in good health and CMV-seronegative. V and J are TRBV7-8 and TRBJ2-7, with 8 bases aligning to TRBD1. The CDR3 sequence is CASSHRDRWYEQYF. The DNA of the CDR3 is TGTGCCAGCAGCCACCGGGACAGGTGGTACGAGCAGTACTTC.